Listed here is a single T cell receptor (beta chain). This record belongs to a study of blood T cell repertoires in COVID-19. As for the study in general: In each case, the material was cDNA or gDNA derived from T cells, B-cell-depleted T cells, or PBMCs.

Original processing notes: Estimated nucleated cell counts came from reference gene primer amplification. The repertoire was sequenced with immunoSEQ multiplex PCR; TCRdb's copy has only in-frame clones and lacks some. V, J and clone size are taken as reported in that table, and D and trimming were inferred from the DNA itself. Of about 280,000 clones in the sample, approximately 86% were seen once. This CDR3 comprises 14 residues. Per the germline V gene, CDR1 is MNHEY and CDR2 is SVGAGI. J gave up 0 bases and V 8 bases, and 4 bases lay outside the gene matches. This receptor was obtained from a woman aged 25 to 39 who had recovered from COVID-19. Input material: peripheral blood. V gene TRBV6-5 combines with J gene TRBJ2-7; 10 nucleotides agree with TRBD1. The CDR3, as DNA: TGTGCCAGCCGACGACAGGGGGCCTCCTACGAGCAGTACTTC. Protein product: CASRRQGASYEQYF.